A single sample is the source of the 10 T cell receptor beta chains below, sequenced in a study of spatial heterogeneity in lung cancer. Using its own MiXCR run on the 5' RACE reads, TCRdb lists one record per CDR3 protein. This table has some 55,000 distinct CDR3 sequences, approximately 6% appearing once. Noted time point: sample taken at primary tumor resection. Sequencing was performed on PBMCs, taken at surgery. The receptors originated from a female donor with early-stage non-small cell lung cancer.

This clonotype was counted at least ten times. The chain has TRBV11-2 and TRBJ2-5; D not resolved. CDR3 length equals 15 residues. Deletions cut 2 bases from V and 2 bases from J, with 12 bases between. Germline loops: CDR1 SGHAT, CDR2 FQNNGV. The CDR3 reads CASSLHPDFQETQYF. The DNA for the CDR3 is TGTGCCAGCAGCTTACATCCGGATTTTCAAGAGACCCAGTACTTC.

This clonotype has a count of ten or more. At one end the junction does not follow the germline gene, possibly because of a read error. V and J are TRBV20-1 and TRBJ2-5; 7 bases match TRBD1. This CDR3 has 12 amino acids. Per germline, CDR1 DFQATT and CDR2 SNEGSKA (reference sequence). The CDR3: CSAGDRAETQYF. The CDR3 DNA is TGCAGTGCTGGAGACAGGGCGGAGACCCAGTACTTC.

V is TRBV4-2 and J is TRBJ2-1, with TRBD2 matching over 9 bases. The trim removed 1 base at V and 5 bases at J, leaving 9 bases unmatched. The germline CDR1 and CDR2 sequences are LGHNA and YNFKEQ. The CDR3 length is 17 residues. CDR3 in amino acids: CASSQVLAGDRNNEQFF. The CDR3 DNA is TGTGCCAGCAGCCAAGTTTTAGCGGGGGATCGGAACAATGAGCAGTTCTTC.

This clonotype occurred many times. This chain uses TRBV28 with TRBJ1-2; 8 bases line up with TRBD1. CDR3 length: 13 amino acids. The V gene end was trimmed by 5 bases and the J gene end by 6 bases; junction bases not matched to a gene: 5. Germline V lookup: CDR1 MDHEN, CDR2 SYDVKM. The CDR3 sequence is CASSDRGSNGYTF. CDR3 nucleotide sequence: TGTGCCAGCAGTGACAGGGGAAGTAATGGCTACACCTTC.

This clonotype has ten or more counts. The chain joins TRBV13 to TRBJ2-7; maybe TRBD2 (5 bases). The CDR3 runs to 15 residues. Germline-derived CDR1 and CDR2 are PRHDT and FYEKMQ (reference sequence). V gave up 3 bases and J gave up 2 bases, with 14 bases separating them. The CDR3 region has the DNA TGTGCCAGCAGCTTGGGCCGGGGTGGCACCTACGAGCAGTACGTC. It is translated as CASSLGRGGTYEQYV.

This chain joins TRBV15 and TRBJ1-6; the D is unclear. The germline CDR1 and CDR2 sequences are LNHNV and YYDKDF (reference sequence). With 0 bases removed from V and 5 bases from J, the gap between germline ends came to 14 bases. This CDR3 region has 17 residues. The CDR3 reads CATSRDLVAADNSPLHF. Here the CDR3 DNA reads TGTGCCACCAGCAGAGATTTGGTAGCGGCTGATAATTCACCCCTCCACTTT.

This clonotype was seen many times. This chain joins TRBV10-3 and TRBJ2-6; the D gene is possibly TRBD1 (5 bases). Per germline, CDR1 ENHRY and CDR2 SYGVKD. There are 16 residues in the CDR3. V lost 2 bases, J lost 0 bases, and 8 bases lay in between. As DNA, the CDR3 is TGTGCCATCAGTGAGCAGGGCCCCTCTGGGGCCAACGTCCTGACTTTC. The encoded protein is CAISEQGPSGANVLTF.

This clonotype was seen more than once but under ten times. The V gene is TRBV18, the J gene TRBJ2-2; 7 nucleotides match TRBD1. CDR3 size: 16 residues. Germline values: CDR1 KGHSH, CDR2 LQKENI. The V segment lost 3 bases and the J segment 2 bases; nucleotides outside the gene matches: 6. The CDR3 DNA reads TGTGCCAGCTCACCCCGGACAGGAGACAACACCGGGGAGCTGTTTTTT. It is translated as CASSPRTGDNTGELFF.

There are many counts of this clonotype. The chain couples TRBV7-9 to TRBJ2-1; D uncertain. V dropped 1 base and J dropped 6 bases, with 4 bases sitting between them. The CDR3 is 12 residues long. The germline CDR1 and CDR2 sequences are SEHNR and FQNEAQ (reference sequence). In DNA form, the CDR3 reads TGTGCCAGCAGCTTAGAGGGCAATGAGCAGTTCTTC. Protein product: CASSLEGNEQFF.

This clonotype is labeled as medium-sized. The chain uses TRBV7-2 and TRBJ2-4; 9 nucleotides agree with TRBD2. Germline V gene sequence: CDR1 SGHTA, CDR2 FQGNSA. The CDR3 covers 16 residues. With 5 bases clipped from V and 4 bases from J, the junction kept 9 bases outside the gene matches. The CDR3 DNA is TGTGCCAGCAGCCACGCTAGCGGGAAGTCTAAAAACATTCAGTACTTC. Translating gives CASSHASGKSKNIQYF.